These 2 T cell receptor beta chains share one sample of origin, sequenced in a study of blood T cell repertoires in COVID-19. Sequencing used immunoSEQ multiplex PCR; TCRdb keeps in-frame clones, though not all of them. In the table there are about 28,000 clones, around 72% of which are singletons. What was sequenced was peripheral blood. The receptors were sampled from a boy aged 2 to 9 with active or convalescent COVID-19.

The chain uses TRBV28 and TRBJ2-7; tentative D call: TRBD2 (5 bases). From germline, CDR1 is MDHEN and CDR2 SYDVKM. This CDR3 spans 12 amino acids. With 7 bases removed from V and 7 bases from J, the gap between germline ends came to 14 bases. The CDR3 sequence: CASTVSGKEQYF. As DNA, the CDR3 is TGTGCCAGCACCGTGTCCGGGAAGGAGCAGTACTTC.

Only one count was recorded for this clone. The V and J genes are TRBV6-5 and TRBJ2-7; 9 nucleotides line up with TRBD1. CDR1 is MNHEY, CDR2 SVGAGI, per germline. V lost 6 bases to trimming and J lost 3 bases; unmatched junction nucleotides: 6. The length of the CDR3 is 14 residues. The CDR3 region is CASRKVTGGYEQYF. Written as DNA, the CDR3 is TGTGCCAGCAGGAAGGTGACAGGGGGCTACGAGCAGTACTTC.